The 16 T cell receptor beta chains listed next were all sequenced from one sample in a study of cytomegalovirus exposure and HLA in healthy donors. Primers for the PCR totalled 60 Vbeta and 13 Jbeta. Only in-frame clones appear in the TCRdb table, and some are missing; sequencing was by immunoSEQ multiplex PCR. The sample consists of some 150,000 clones, around four fifths of them appearing once. The sequencing input was PBMCs. These receptors were taken from a woman aged 50 to 60 in good health and CMV-seronegative.

This sequence joins TRBV7-2 and TRBJ1-3; D not certain. Germline CDR1 is SGHTA and CDR2 is FQGNSA. V lost 3 bases to trimming and J lost 0 bases, with 6 bases between them. This CDR3 contains 14 residues. The CDR3 DNA is TGTGCCAGCAGCTTCAGTTCCTCTGGAAACACCATATATTTT. Encoded protein: CASSFSSSGNTIYF.

V usage is TRBV4-3 and J usage is TRBJ2-7, with 8 bases lining up with TRBD1. V was pared by 3 bases and J by 3 bases, with 4 bases of the junction left unmatched. CDR3 size: 14 residues. Germline V lookup: CDR1 LGHNA, CDR2 YSLEER. In DNA form, the CDR3 reads TGCGCCAGCAGCCAGGGGACAGGTTTCTACGAGCAGTACTTC. It encodes CASSQGTGFYEQYF.

The chain recombines TRBV7-2 with TRBJ1-6; D remains unclear. This CDR3 spans 15 amino acids. The germline gives CDR1 SGHTA, CDR2 FQGNSA. V dropped 1 base and J dropped 6 bases, with 10 bases sitting between them. For the CDR3, the DNA is TGTGCCAGCAGCTTAGGAGTCCGTGGTAATTCACCCCTCCACTTT. It codes for CASSLGVRGNSPLHF.

This chain links TRBV5-1 with TRBJ1-1, with 7 bases identical to TRBD1. The junction had 15 bases not matched to a gene; V was cut back by 1 base and J by 6 bases. CDR3 length: 17 residues. Germline lookup yields CDR1 SGHRS and CDR2 YFSETQ. The CDR3 DNA is TGCGCCAGCAGCTTGATGACGACAGGGCAGAGAGGGTCTGAAGCTTTCTTT. Protein sequence: CASSLMTTGQRGSEAFF.

The chain is built from TRBV4-3 and TRBJ2-4, with D possibly TRBD1 on 6 matching bases. The CDR3 runs to 16 residues. Between the trimmed V and J ends, which lost 4 bases and 0 bases, there was a span of 13 bases. CDR1 is LGHNA and CDR2 is YSLEER in the germline V gene. The CDR3 nucleotides are TGCGCCAGCAGCCCTGCGGACAGCCTAGCCAAAAACATTCAGTACTTC. It translates to CASSPADSLAKNIQYF.

The chain carries TRBV6-5 and TRBJ1-2, with D tentatively TRBD1 (5 bases). The CDR3 contains 13 residues. Germline V gene sequence: CDR1 MNHEY, CDR2 SVGAGI. Trimming left V 6 bases short and J 7 bases short, with 15 bases between. The CDR3: CASRGPQGGGYTF. In nucleotides, the CDR3 is TGTGCCAGCAGGGGTCCCCAGGGAGGTGGCTACACCTTC.

The V call is TRBV28, the J call TRBJ2-7, with D possibly being TRBD2 (6 bases). V was cut by 3 bases and J by 0 bases, with 9 bases left in between. Germline CDR1 is MDHEN and CDR2 is SYDVKM. The CDR3 has 14 residues. The CDR3 sequence: CASSFRGSSYEQYF. The CDR3 DNA reads as TGTGCCAGCAGTTTTCGGGGGAGCTCCTACGAGCAGTACTTC.

The V and J genes are TRBV7-9 and TRBJ2-5, with 8 positions matching TRBD2. After removal of 7 bases from V and 4 bases from J, the junction contained 17 bases not matched to a gene. Germline lookup yields CDR1 SEHNR and CDR2 FQNEAQ (reference sequence). The CDR3 consists of 17 residues. The CDR3 DNA follows: TGTGCCAGCACCTCCATCTTCGGGAGGGCCCTCGGAGAGACCCAGTACTTC. Amino acid sequence: CASTSIFGRALGETQYF.

This chain uses TRBV5-6 with TRBJ2-7, with D maybe TRBD1 (5 bases). Germline V gene sequence: CDR1 SGHDT, CDR2 YYEEEE. The CDR3 covers 13 residues. V shed 3 bases and J shed 1 base, with 8 bases lying between them. The CDR3 spells CASSSRQSYEQYF. The DNA of the CDR3 is TGTGCCAGCAGCTCGCGACAGTCCTACGAGCAGTACTTC. Filled out from reference TRBV5-6 and TRBJ2-7, the complete variable domain reads DAGVTQSPTHLIKTRGQQVTLRCSPKSGHDTVSWYQQALGQGPQFIFQYYEEEERQRGNFPDRFSGHQFPNYSSELNVNALLLGDSALYLCASSSRQSYEQYFGPGTRLTVT.

This rearrangement joins TRBV29-1 to TRBJ1-4; the D gene is possibly TRBD1 (6 bases). V was trimmed by 3 bases and J by 2 bases, leaving 7 bases between them. This CDR3 is built from 13 residues. Germline V CDR1 and CDR2: SQVTM, ANQGSEA. The DNA of the CDR3 is TGCAGCGTTGAGGGGGCCACTAATGAAAAACTGTTTTTT. It yields the protein CSVEGATNEKLFF.

The rearrangement links TRBV15 to TRBJ1-2, with D uncertain. The germline V gene encodes CDR1 LNHNV and CDR2 YYDKDF (reference sequence). CDR3 length: 13 amino acids. Trimming stripped 3 bases from V and 5 bases from J, with 10 bases between. The CDR3 sequence is CATSSPIGYGYTF. The DNA for the CDR3 is TGTGCCACCAGCAGTCCTATCGGGTATGGCTACACCTTC.

The genes are TRBV19 and TRBJ2-7; a weak D match, TRBD1 (6 bases). The V and J ends lost 3 bases and 7 bases respectively, with 7 bases between them. Germline V lookup: CDR1 LNHDA, CDR2 SQIVND (reference sequence). The CDR3 spans 11 residues. The CDR3, as DNA: TGTGCCAGTAGTATTGGACAGGAGCAGTACTTC. This gives the protein CASSIGQEQYF.

This CDR3 reads CASSPSTAGELFF. The DNA for the CDR3 is TGTGCCAGCAGCCCGAGTACTGCCGGGGAGCTGTTTTTT. This chain joins TRBV11-3 and TRBJ2-2; D is ambiguous. Germline values: CDR1 SGHNT, CDR2 YENEEA. Trimming shortened V by 5 bases and J by 6 bases, and 10 bases separated the two germline ends. CDR3 length: 13 amino acids.

This rearrangement joins TRBV7-2 to TRBJ1-2, with D uncertain. Trimming removed 2 bases from V and 5 bases from J, with 15 bases in between. CDR1 is SGHTA and CDR2 is FQGNSA in the germline V gene. The CDR3 is 15 amino acids. As DNA, the CDR3 is TGTGCCAGCAGCTTATCTCCTGGGGAGTTATATGGCTACACCTTC. Translation: CASSLSPGELYGYTF.

This sequence joins TRBV6-5 and TRBJ2-1; D gene uncertain. Germline V gene lookup returns CDR1 MNHEY and CDR2 SVGAGI. This CDR3 has 11 residues. V was clipped by 7 bases and J by 4 bases, with 5 bases between them. The CDR3 loop reads CASTYYNEQFF. The CDR3 coding sequence is TGTGCCAGCACCTATTACAATGAGCAGTTCTTC.

A note on this clone: A junction end diverges from the germline sequence, so it may reflect a read error. The V and J genes are TRBV11-2 and TRBJ2-7; D perhaps matches TRBD1 (5 bases). Per germline, CDR1 SGHAT and CDR2 FQNNGV. CDR3 length: 15 residues. Here the CDR3 reads CASTLGIQGDYEQYF. The CDR3 DNA reads TGTGCCAGCACCTTAGGGATCCAGGGCGACTACGAGCAGTACTTC.